This TCR beta chain was obtained from a study of blood T cell repertoires in COVID-19. This clone appeared many times. The CDR3 is 14 amino acids. The ends lost 4 bases at V and 3 bases at J; junction bases unmatched: 4. CDR1 and CDR2 (germline): SQVTM, ANQGSEA. Clones were sequenced by immunoSEQ multiplex PCR, and TCRdb holds only the in-frame ones, with some missing. This sample has roughly 500,000 clones, with 88% found just once. The specimen sequenced was PBMCs or T cells enriched from blood (not recorded which). The receptor's source is a woman aged 40 to 50 who had recovered from COVID-19. This chain joins TRBV29-1 and TRBJ2-2, with 8 bases fitting TRBD2. The DNA of the CDR3 is TGCAGCGTTGGATCCGGGGGGGACACCGGGGAGCTGTTTTTT. This encodes CSVGSGGDTGELFF.